A single sample is the source of the 8 T cell receptor beta chains below, sequenced in a study of blood T cell repertoires in COVID-19. This table comes from immunoSEQ multiplex PCR, and its TCRdb copy is limited to in-frame clones, with some not included. The sample includes about 150,000 clones, 80% to 90% seen only once; the top ten take approximately 3%. Sequencing used peripheral blood. The receptors stem from a woman between 55 and 75 years old with active COVID-19.

This chain uses TRBV19 with TRBJ2-2; 8 bases fit TRBD2. In germline, CDR1 is LNHDA, CDR2 SQIVND (reference sequence). CDR3 length: 16 residues. V lost 6 bases, J lost 3 bases, and 9 bases stayed unmatched. The CDR3 region has the DNA TGTGCCAGTAGGAGCGCGGGGGGCAAGGACACCGGGGAGCTGTTTTTT. Its protein product is CASRSAGGKDTGELFF.

The chain couples TRBV4-3 to TRBJ2-3; D is possibly TRBD2 (6 bases). The V and J ends lost 0 bases and 4 bases respectively, with 14 bases between them. Germline V gives CDR1 LGHNA, CDR2 YSLEER. This CDR3 region has 16 residues. This chain's CDR3 is CASSQDRLGGSDTQYF. DNA for the CDR3: TGCGCCAGCAGCCAAGATCGATTGGGAGGATCAGATACGCAGTATTTT.

V gene TRBV28 combines with J gene TRBJ2-7; D gene ambiguous. Germline values: CDR1 MDHEN, CDR2 SYDVKM. V lost 5 bases, J lost 6 bases, and 17 bases lay in between. The CDR3 contains 14 residues. This chain's CDR3 is CASSPLFRSLEQYF. The CDR3 DNA sequence: TGTGCCAGCAGTCCCCTTTTTCGGTCGCTCGAGCAGTACTTC.

The table lists this clone with a count of one. The V gene is TRBV28, the J gene TRBJ2-3; tentative D call: TRBD1 (5 bases). Between the trimmed V and J ends, which lost 2 bases and 8 bases, there was a span of 8 bases. CDR1 and CDR2 from the germline V gene are MDHEN and SYDVKM. This CDR3 spans 12 amino acids. CDR3 bases: TGTGCCAGCAGTTTAAAACAGGCTACGCAGTATTTT. This sequence encodes CASSLKQATQYF.

V usage is TRBV11-2 and J usage is TRBJ2-7; D is ambiguous. From germline, CDR1 is SGHAT and CDR2 FQNNGV. The CDR3 is 14 residues long. Trimming took 2 bases from V and 3 from J, leaving 11 bases between them. CDR3 sequence reads: CASSLLLFGYEQYF. The CDR3 nucleotides read TGTGCCAGCAGCTTACTTCTCTTCGGCTACGAGCAGTACTTC.

This chain joins TRBV27 and TRBJ1-1; D gene uncertain. Looked up from germline, CDR1 is MNHEY and CDR2 is SMNVEV (reference sequence). The V end was cut by 0 bases, the J end by 0 bases, with 8 bases between. This CDR3 contains 15 residues. Written as DNA, the CDR3 is TGTGCCAGCAGTTTATCCGGGTGGATGAACACTGAAGCTTTCTTT. The encoded protein is CASSLSGWMNTEAFF.

The gene calls are TRBV11-2 and TRBJ2-5; possibly TRBD2 for D (6 bases). The CDR3 loop spans 15 amino acids. The germline gives CDR1 SGHAT, CDR2 FQNNGV. V was trimmed by 1 base and J by 2 bases, leaving 11 bases between them. The CDR3 nucleotides are TGTGCCAGCAGCTTAGTGGTAGCGGCACAAGAGACCCAGTACTTC. It yields the protein CASSLVVAAQETQYF.

This rearrangement joins TRBV12-3 or TRBV12-4 to TRBJ2-7; D gene unclear. This CDR3 contains 13 residues. The V end was cut by 6 bases, the J end by 7 bases, with 16 bases between. DNA for the CDR3: TGTGCCAGCAGCCGAGGCATGGCGAGTGAGCAGTACTTC. Its protein product is CASSRGMASEQYF.